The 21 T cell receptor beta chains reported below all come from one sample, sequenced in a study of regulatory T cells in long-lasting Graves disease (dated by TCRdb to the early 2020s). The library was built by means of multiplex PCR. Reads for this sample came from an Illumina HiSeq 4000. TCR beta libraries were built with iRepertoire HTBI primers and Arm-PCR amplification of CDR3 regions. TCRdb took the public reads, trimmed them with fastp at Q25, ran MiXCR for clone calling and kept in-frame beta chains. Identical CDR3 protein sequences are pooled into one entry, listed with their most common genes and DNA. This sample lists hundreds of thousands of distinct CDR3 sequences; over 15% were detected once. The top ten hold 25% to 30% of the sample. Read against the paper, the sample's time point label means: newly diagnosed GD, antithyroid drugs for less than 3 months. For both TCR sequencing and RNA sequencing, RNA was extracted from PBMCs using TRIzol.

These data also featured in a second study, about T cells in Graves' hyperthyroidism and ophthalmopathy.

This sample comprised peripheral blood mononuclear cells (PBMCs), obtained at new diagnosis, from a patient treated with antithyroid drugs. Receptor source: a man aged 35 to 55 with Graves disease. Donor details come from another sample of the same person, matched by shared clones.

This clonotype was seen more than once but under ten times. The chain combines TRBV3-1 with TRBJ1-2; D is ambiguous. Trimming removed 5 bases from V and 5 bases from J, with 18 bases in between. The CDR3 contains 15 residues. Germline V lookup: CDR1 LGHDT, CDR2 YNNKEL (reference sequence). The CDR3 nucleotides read TGTGCCAGCAGCTCAACGGAACGGCGCCCTTATGGCTACACCTTC. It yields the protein CASSSTERRPYGYTF. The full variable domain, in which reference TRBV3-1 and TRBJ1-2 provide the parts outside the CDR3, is DTAVSQTPKYLVTQMGNDKSIKCEQNLGHDTMYWYKQDSKKFLKIMFSYNNKELIINETVPNRFSPKSPDKAHLNLHINSLELGDSAVYFCASSSTERRPYGYTFGSGTRLTVV.

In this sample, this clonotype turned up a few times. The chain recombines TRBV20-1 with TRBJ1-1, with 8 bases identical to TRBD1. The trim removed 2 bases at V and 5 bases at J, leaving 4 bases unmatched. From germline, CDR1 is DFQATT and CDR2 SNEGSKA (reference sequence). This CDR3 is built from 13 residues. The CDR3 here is CSARTRGLTEAFF. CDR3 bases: TGCAGTGCTAGAACCAGGGGGCTTACTGAAGCTTTCTTT.

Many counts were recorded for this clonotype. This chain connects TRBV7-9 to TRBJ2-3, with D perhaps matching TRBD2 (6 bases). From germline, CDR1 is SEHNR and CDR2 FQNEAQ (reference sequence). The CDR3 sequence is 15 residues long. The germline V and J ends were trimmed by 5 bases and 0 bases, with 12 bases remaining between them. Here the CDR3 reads CASSPDRGSTDTQYF. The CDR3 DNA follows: TGTGCCAGCAGCCCAGATCGGGGGAGCACAGATACGCAGTATTTT. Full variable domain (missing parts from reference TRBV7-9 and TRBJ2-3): DTGVSQNPRHKITKRGQNVTFRCDPISEHNRLYWYRQTLGQGPEFLTYFQNEAQLEKSRLLSDRFSAERPKGSFSTLEIQRTEQGDSAMYLCASSPDRGSTDTQYFGPGTRLTVL.

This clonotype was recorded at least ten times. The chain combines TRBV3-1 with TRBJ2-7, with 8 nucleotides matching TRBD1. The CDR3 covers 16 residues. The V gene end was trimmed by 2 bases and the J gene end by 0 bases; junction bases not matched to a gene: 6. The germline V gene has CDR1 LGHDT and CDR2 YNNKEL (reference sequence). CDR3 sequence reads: CASSQWTGIRSYEQYF. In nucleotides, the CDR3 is TGTGCCAGCAGCCAATGGACAGGGATCCGCTCCTACGAGCAGTACTTC.

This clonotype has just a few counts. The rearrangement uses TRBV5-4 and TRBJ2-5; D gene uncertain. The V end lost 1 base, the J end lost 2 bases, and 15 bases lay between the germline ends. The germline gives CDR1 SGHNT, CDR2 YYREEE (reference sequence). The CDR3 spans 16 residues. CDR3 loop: CASSLWVLGIQETQYF. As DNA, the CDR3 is TGTGCCAGCAGCTTGTGGGTATTGGGGATACAAGAGACCCAGTACTTC.

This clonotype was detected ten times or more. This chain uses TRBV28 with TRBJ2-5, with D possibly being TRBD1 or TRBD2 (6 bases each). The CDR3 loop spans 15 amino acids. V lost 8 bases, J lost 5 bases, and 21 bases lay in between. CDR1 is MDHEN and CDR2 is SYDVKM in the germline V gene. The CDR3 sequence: CASGLLGAGRETQYF. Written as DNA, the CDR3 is TGTGCCAGCGGCCTTTTGGGGGCAGGGAGGGAGACCCAGTACTTC.

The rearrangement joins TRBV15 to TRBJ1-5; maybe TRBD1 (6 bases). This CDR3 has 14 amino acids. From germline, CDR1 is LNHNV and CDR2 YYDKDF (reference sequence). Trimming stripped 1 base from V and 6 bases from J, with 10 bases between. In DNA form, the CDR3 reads TGTGCCACCAGCAGAGCCGGGGGCGGTCAGCCCCAGCATTTT. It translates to CATSRAGGGQPQHF.

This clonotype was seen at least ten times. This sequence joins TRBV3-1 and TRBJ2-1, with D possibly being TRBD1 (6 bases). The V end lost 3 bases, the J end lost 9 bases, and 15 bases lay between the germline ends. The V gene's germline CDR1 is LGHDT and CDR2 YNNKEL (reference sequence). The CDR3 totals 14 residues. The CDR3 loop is CASSHLEGEAEQFF. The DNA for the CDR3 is TGTGCCAGCAGCCATCTAGAGGGGGAAGCTGAGCAGTTCTTC.

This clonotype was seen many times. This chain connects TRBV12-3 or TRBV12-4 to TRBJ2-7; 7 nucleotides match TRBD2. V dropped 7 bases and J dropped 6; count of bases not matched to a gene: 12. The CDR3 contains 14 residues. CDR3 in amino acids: CASTTWEGRSEQYF. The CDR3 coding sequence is TGTGCCAGCACAACTTGGGAGGGAAGAAGCGAGCAGTACTTC.

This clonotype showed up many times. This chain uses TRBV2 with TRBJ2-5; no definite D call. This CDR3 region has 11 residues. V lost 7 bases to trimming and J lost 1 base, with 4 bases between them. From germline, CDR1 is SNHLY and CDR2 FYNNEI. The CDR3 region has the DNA TGTGCCAGCAAGATCCAAGAGACCCAGTACTTC. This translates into CASKIQETQYF.

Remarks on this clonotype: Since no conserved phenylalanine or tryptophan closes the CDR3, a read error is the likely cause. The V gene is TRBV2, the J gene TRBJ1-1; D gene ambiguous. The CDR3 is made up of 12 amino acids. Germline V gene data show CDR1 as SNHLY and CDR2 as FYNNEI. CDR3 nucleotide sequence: TGTGCCAGCAGTGTGTATGCCACTGAGGCTTTCTCT. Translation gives CASSVYATEAFS.

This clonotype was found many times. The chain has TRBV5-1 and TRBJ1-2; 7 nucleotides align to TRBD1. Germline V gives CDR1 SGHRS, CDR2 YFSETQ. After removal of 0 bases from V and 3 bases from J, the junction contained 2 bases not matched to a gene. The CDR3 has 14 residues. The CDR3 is CASSLEQGYYGYTF. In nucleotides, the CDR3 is TGCGCCAGCAGCTTGGAACAGGGGTACTATGGCTACACCTTC.

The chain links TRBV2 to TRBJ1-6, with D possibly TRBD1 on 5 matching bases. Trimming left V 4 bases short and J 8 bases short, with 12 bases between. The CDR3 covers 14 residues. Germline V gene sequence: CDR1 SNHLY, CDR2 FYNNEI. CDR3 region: CASSARGAYSPLHF. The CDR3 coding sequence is TGTGCCAGCAGTGCAAGAGGGGCGTATTCACCCCTCCACTTT.

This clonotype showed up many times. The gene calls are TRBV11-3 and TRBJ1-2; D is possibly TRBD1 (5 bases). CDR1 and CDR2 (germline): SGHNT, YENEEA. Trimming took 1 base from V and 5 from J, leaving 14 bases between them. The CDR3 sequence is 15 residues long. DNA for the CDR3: TGTGCCAGCAGCTTAGGGGGACGGGTTCGGTATGGCTACACCTTC. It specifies CASSLGGRVRYGYTF.

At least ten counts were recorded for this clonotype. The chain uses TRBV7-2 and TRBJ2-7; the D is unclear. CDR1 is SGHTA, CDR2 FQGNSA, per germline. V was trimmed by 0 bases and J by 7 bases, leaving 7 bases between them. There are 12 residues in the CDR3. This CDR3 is CASSLAHREQYF. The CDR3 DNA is TGTGCCAGCAGCTTAGCGCATCGTGAGCAGTACTTC.

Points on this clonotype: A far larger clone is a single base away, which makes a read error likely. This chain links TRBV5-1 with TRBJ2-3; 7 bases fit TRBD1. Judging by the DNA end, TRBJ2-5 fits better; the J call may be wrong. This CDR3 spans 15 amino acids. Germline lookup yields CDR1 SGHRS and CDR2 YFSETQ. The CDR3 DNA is TGCGCCAGCAGCCCCGACAGGGTCGGACAAGGGACCCAGTACTTC. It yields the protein CASSPDRVGQGTQYF.

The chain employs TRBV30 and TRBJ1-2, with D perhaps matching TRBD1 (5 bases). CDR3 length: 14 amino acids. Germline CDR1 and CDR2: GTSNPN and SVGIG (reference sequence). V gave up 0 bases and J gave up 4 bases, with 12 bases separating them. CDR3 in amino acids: CAWSVLGTIYGYTF. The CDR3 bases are TGTGCCTGGAGTGTATTAGGGACTATCTATGGCTACACCTTC.

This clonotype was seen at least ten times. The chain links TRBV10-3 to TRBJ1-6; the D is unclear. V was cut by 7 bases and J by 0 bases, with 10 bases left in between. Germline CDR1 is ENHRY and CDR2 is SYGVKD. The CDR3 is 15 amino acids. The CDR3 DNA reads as TGTGCCATCAAGACTGCAAGCTCCTATAATTCACCCCTCCACTTT. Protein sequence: CAIKTASSYNSPLHF.

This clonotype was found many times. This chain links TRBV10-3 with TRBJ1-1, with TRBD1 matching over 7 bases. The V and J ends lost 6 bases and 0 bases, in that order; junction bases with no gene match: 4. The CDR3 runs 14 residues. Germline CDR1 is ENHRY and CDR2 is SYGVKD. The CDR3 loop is CAIRTGHMNTEAFF. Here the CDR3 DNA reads TGTGCCATCAGGACAGGGCACATGAACACTGAAGCTTTCTTT.

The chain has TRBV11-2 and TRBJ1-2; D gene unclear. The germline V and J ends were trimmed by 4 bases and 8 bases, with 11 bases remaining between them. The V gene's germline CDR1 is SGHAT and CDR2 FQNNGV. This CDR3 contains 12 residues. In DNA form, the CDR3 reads TGTGCCAGCAGCTCAATGAGGGTCGGCTACACCTTC. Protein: CASSSMRVGYTF.

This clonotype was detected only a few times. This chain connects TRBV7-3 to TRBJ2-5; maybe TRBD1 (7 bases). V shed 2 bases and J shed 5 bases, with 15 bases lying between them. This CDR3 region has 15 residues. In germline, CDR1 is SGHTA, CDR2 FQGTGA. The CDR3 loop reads CASSLGLATGETQYF. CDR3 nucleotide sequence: TGTGCCAGCAGCTTAGGGCTAGCGACAGGGGAGACCCAGTACTTC.